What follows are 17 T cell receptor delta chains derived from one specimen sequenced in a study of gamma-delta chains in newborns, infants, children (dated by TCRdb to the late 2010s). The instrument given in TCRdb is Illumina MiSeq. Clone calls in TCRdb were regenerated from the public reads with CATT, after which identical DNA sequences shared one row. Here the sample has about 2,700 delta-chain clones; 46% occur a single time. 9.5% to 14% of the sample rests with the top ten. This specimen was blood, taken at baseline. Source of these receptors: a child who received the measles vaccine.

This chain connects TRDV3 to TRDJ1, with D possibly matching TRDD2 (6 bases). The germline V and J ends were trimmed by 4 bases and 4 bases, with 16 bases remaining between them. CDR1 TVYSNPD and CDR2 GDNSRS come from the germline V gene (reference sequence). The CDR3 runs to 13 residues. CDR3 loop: CASLLPGGDKLIF. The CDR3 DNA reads TGTGCCTCCCTCCTTCCGGGGGGCGATAAACTCATCTTT. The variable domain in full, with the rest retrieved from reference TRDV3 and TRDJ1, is CDKVTQSSPDQTVASGSEVVLLCTYDTVYSNPDLFWYRIRPDYSFQFVFYGDNSRSEGADFTQGRFSVKHILTQKAFHLVISPVRTEDSATYYCASLLPGGDKLIFGKGTRVTVEP.

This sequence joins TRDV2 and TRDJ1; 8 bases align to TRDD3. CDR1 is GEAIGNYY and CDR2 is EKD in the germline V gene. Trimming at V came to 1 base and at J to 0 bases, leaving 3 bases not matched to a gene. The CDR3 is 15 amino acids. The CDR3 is CACDTLLGDTDKLIF. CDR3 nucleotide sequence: TGTGCCTGTGACACTCTACTGGGGGACACCGATAAACTCATCTTT.

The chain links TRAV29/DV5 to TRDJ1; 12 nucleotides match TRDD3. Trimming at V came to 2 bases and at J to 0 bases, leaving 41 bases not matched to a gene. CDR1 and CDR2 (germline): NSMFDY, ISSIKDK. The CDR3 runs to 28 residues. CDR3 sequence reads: CAASSHPTYWGILLGFFSPNLYTDKLIF. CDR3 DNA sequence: TGTGCAGCAAGTTCCCACCCAACCTACTGGGGGATACTTTTGGGATTTTTTTCTCCTAATCTGTACACCGATAAACTCATCTTT. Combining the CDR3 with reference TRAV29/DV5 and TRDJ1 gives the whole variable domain DQQVKQNSPSLSVQEGRISILNCDYTNSMFDYFLWYKKYPAEGPTFLISISSIKDKNEDGRFTVFLNKSAKHLSLHIVPSQPGDSAVYFCAASSHPTYWGILLGFFSPNLYTDKLIFGKGTRVTVEP.

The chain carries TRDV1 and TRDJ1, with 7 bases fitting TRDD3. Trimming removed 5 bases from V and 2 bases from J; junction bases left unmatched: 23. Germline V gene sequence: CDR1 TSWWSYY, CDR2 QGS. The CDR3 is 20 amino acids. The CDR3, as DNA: TGTGCTCTTGGGACACCGACCGGAAAATGTATGGGGATAGGAACCGATAAACTCATCTTT. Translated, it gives CALGTPTGKCMGIGTDKLIF.

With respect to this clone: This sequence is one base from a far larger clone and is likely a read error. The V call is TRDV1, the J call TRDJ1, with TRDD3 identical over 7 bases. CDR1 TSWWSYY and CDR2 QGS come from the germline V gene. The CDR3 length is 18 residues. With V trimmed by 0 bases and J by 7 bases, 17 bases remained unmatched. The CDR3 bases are TGTGCTCTTGGGGAACTAGCTCTTACAGTACTGGGGACGGGTAAACTCATCTTT. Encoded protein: CALGELALTVLGTGKLIF.

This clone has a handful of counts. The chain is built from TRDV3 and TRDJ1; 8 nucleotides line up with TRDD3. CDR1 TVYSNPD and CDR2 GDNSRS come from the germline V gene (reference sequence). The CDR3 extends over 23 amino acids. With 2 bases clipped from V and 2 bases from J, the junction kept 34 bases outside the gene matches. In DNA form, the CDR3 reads TGTGCCTTTTCAAAGGGCCCCCGGCCTTCTCGGGGGATATCGAGAGGGGGGACCGATAAACTCATCTTT. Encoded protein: CAFSKGPRPSRGISRGGTDKLIF. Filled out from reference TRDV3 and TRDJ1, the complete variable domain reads CDKVTQSSPDQTVASGSEVVLLCTYDTVYSNPDLFWYRIRPDYSFQFVFYGDNSRSEGADFTQGRFSVKHILTQKAFHLVISPVRTEDSATYYCAFSKGPRPSRGISRGGTDKLIFGKGTRVTVEP.

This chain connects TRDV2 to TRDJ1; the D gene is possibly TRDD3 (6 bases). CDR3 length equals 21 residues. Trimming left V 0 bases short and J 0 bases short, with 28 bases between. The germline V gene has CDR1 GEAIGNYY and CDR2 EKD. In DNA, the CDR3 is TGTGCCTGTGACACCGGACCGTACTGGGAGATACAGGATAAGTACACCGATAAACTCATCTTT. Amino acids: CACDTGPYWEIQDKYTDKLIF.

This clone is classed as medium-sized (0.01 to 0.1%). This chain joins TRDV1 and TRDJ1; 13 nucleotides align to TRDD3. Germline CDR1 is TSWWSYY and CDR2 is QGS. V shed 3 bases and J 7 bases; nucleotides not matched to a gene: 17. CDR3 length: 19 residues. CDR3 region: CALGDLRGVLGDTSGKLIF. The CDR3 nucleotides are TGTGCTCTTGGGGACTTACGAGGAGTACTGGGGGATACGAGTGGTAAACTCATCTTT.

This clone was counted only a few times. Here the CDR3 DNA reads TGTGCTCTTGGGGAACTTCTCGGTTCGAGAAAACTCATCTTT. Protein: CALGELLGSRKLIF. The chain combines TRDV1 with TRDJ1; D unresolved. Germline V lookup: CDR1 TSWWSYY, CDR2 QGS. The CDR3 consists of 14 residues. The V and J ends lost 0 bases and 8 bases respectively, with 13 bases between them.

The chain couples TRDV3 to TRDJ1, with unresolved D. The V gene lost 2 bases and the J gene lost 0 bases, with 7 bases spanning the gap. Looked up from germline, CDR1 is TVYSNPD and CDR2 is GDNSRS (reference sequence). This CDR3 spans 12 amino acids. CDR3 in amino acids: CAFRGYTDKLIF. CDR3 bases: TGTGCCTTTCGGGGTTACACCGATAAACTCATCTTT.

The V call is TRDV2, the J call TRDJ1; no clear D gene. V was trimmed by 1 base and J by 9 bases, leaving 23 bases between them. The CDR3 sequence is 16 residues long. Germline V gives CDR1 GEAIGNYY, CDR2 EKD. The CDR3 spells CACDTTGPKRGLELIF. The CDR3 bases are TGTGCCTGTGACACAACGGGACCAAAAAGGGGTCTGGAACTCATCTTT.

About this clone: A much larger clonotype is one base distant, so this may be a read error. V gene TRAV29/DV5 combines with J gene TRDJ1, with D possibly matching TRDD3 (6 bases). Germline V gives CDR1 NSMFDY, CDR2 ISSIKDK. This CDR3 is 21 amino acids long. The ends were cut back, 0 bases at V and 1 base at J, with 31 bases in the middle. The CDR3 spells CAASAPNALTGRPYFTDKLIF. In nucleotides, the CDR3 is TGTGCAGCAAGCGCGCCCAACGCCCTGACTGGGAGACCTTATTTCACCGATAAACTCATCTTT.

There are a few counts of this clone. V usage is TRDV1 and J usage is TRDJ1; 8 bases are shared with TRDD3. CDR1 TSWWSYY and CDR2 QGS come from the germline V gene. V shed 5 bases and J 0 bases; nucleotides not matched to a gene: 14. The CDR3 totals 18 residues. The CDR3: CALGNPSWTGGNTDKLIF. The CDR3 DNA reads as TGTGCTCTTGGGAATCCCTCCTGGACTGGGGGCAACACCGATAAACTCATCTTT.

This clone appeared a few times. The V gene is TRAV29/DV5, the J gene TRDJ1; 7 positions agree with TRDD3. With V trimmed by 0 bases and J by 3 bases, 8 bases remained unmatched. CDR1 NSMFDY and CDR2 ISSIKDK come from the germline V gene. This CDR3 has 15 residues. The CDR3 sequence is CAASARRGYPDKLIF. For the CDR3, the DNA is TGTGCAGCAAGCGCGAGGAGGGGATATCCCGATAAACTCATCTTT.

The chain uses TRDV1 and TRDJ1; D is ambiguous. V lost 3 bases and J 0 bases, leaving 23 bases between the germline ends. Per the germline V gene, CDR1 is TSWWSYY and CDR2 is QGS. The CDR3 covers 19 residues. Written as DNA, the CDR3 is TGTGCTCTTGGGGATTCAGTTATGTCGCTGGTACGAAACACCGATAAACTCATCTTT. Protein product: CALGDSVMSLVRNTDKLIF.

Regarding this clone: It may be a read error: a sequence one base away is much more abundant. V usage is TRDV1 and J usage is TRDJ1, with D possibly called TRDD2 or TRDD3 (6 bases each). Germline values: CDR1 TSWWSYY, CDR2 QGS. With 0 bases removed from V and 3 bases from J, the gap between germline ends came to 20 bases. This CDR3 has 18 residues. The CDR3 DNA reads TGTGCTCTTGGGGAACTTACCTTCCCACTTCACTGGGCCGATAAACTCATCTTT. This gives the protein CALGELTFPLHWADKLIF.

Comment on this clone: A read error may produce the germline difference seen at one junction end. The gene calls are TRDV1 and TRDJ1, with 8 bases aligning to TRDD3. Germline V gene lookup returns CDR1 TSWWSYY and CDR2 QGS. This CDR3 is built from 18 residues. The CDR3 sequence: CALGNPSWTGGNTDKLTF. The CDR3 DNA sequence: TGTGCTCTTGGGAATCCCTCCTGGACTGGGGGCAACACCGATAAACTCACCTTT.